This TCR beta chain comes out of a study of blood T cell repertoires in COVID-19. Residents of about 25 US areas, aged about 18 to 100 years, made up the participants. In the authors' workflow: Amplification from reference gene primers served as the basis for estimated nucleated cell counts. The table came from immunoSEQ multiplex PCR; TCRdb's copy has only in-frame clones and leaves some out. V and J calls and clone size are those listed in that table; D and trimming were worked out from the DNA. The sample shows 200,000 to 250,000 clones, approximately 90% of them seen only once. Germline CDR1 ENHRY, CDR2 SYGVKD. Deletions cut 4 bases from V and 6 bases from J, with 12 bases between. The CDR3 covers 13 residues.

Sequences were obtained from PBMCs or T cells enriched from blood (not recorded which). The chain couples TRBV10-3 to TRBJ1-2; D perhaps matches TRBD1 (6 bases). The receptor was derived from a woman in her twenties or thirties with acute COVID-19. This chain's CDR3 is CAISVQGRDGYTF. DNA of the CDR3: TGTGCCATCAGTGTTCAGGGGAGGGATGGCTACACCTTC.